The clone carrying this T cell receptor beta chain was seen more than once but under ten times. The repertoire was sequenced with immunoSEQ multiplex PCR; TCRdb's copy has only in-frame clones and lacks some. The data show 180,000 or so clones, about 93% seen once. These data are taken from a study of T cell responses to AZD1222 COVID-19 vaccine. Germline lookup yields CDR1 MNHEY and CDR2 SVGAGI. This CDR3 region has 14 residues. Germline trimming cut 6 bases from V and 2 bases from J; bases unmatched to any gene: 6. The genes are TRBV6-5 and TRBJ1-1, with 7 bases matching TRBD1. The clonotype was recovered from an adult who received the AZD1222 COVID-19 vaccine. Specimen: peripheral blood, collected 28 days after the second AZD1222 dose. CDR3 sequence reads: CASRDGTANTEAFF. CDR3 DNA: TGTGCCAGCAGAGACGGGACAGCTAACACTGAAGCTTTCTTT.